The clone carrying this TCR beta chain has a handful of counts. Its antigen is as yet unknown. Trimming took off 0 bases at V and 3 bases at J, with 12 bases between the two ends. CDR1 SGHVS and CDR2 FQNEAQ come from the germline V gene. The CDR3 is made up of 15 amino acids. The TCR alpha and TCR beta cDNA libraries, bearing sample barcodes and UMIs, were generated by 5'RACE using constant-segment primers. From the 5' RACE reads, TCRdb called clonotypes with MiXCR, one entry per CDR3 protein. The repertoire holds under 300,000 distinct CDR3 sequences, with 7% to 10% as singletons. This entry is derived from a study of T-cell memory formation after mild COVID-19. At the level of the study: TCR clusters were largely donor specific. Study findings and constraints: Among clones contracting day 15 to 85, CD4/CD8 was balanced, whereas later expanders leaned CD4+. Some SARS-CoV-2-responding clones were already detected in memory before infection.

The chain uses TRBV7-8 and TRBJ2-7; weak D call: TRBD1 (5 bases). Sequenced sample: PBMCs or a T cell subset sorted from them (not recorded which). The clonotype originates from a man between 18 and 29 years old who had mild COVID-19 (a few samples of this study predate the infection). Cell type and time point are not known. CDR3 protein: CASSLAAGIHYEQYF. CDR3 coding DNA: TGTGCCAGCAGCTTAGCCGCAGGGATTCACTACGAGCAGTACTTC. Complete variable domain (other parts from reference TRBV7-8 and TRBJ2-7): GAGVSQSPRYKVAKRGQDVALRCDPISGHVSLFWYQQALGQGPEFLTYFQNEAQLDKSGLPSDRFFAERPEGSVSTLKIQRTQQEDSAVYLCASSLAAGIHYEQYFGPGTRLTVT.